This entry lists 21 T cell receptor beta chains sequenced from one sample in a study of blood T cell repertoires in COVID-19 (TCRdb year 2020). Library generation was performed with the immunoSEQ multiplex PCR assay. What TCRdb holds here is the immuneACCESS table cut down to in-frame rearrangements. Part of the clones is not present; checked against another copy, under half of the missing clones reflect an unresolved V gene, and the others are unexplained. The sample includes 200,000 or so clones, with 70% to 90% observed a single time. In total, the top ten clones hold over 2.5% of the sample. Material: peripheral blood. The source of these receptors is a man aged 45-65 years who had recovered from COVID-19.

This clone was counted a single time. V usage is TRBV27 and J usage is TRBJ2-1; possible D gene TRBD2, 6 bases. The CDR3 consists of 16 residues. Deletions cut 4 bases from V and 3 bases from J, with 16 bases between. The V gene's germline CDR1 is MNHEY and CDR2 SMNVEV (reference sequence). The CDR3 protein is CASSSVSGVGYNEQFF. In nucleotides, the CDR3 is TGTGCCAGCAGTTCGGTTAGCGGAGTTGGCTACAATGAGCAGTTCTTC.

The CDR3 region has the DNA TGTGCCAGCTCACCCCGGACAGGGGTTGGAGAGCAGTACTTC. Its translation is CASSPRTGVGEQYF. The chain uses TRBV18 and TRBJ2-7; TRBD1 aligns across 9 bases. In germline, CDR1 is KGHSH, CDR2 LQKENI. V gave up 3 bases and J gave up 7 bases; unmatched junction bases: 7. There are 14 residues in the CDR3.

The chain employs TRBV10-3 and TRBJ2-1; TRBD2 agrees at 8 bases. There are 14 residues in the CDR3. Germline V gene data show CDR1 as ENHRY and CDR2 as SYGVKD. J was trimmed by 4 bases and V by 8 bases; bases with no gene match: 7. CDR3: CAIRREREYNEQFF. The CDR3 DNA reads TGTGCCATCCGAAGGGAGCGGGAGTACAATGAGCAGTTCTTC.

J is TRBJ2-7 and V is TRBV5-1; 9 bases line up with TRBD1. The CDR3 totals 16 residues. V was clipped by 0 bases and J by 0 bases; unmatched bases: 4. CDR1 and CDR2 from the germline V gene are SGHRS and YFSETQ. The CDR3 loop reads CASSLDGTGISYEQYF. In nucleotides, the CDR3 is TGCGCCAGCAGCTTGGACGGGACAGGGATCTCCTACGAGCAGTACTTC.

This clone was picked up a small number of times. This chain connects TRBV24-1 to TRBJ2-3; 8 nucleotides agree with TRBD1. Losses at the gene ends were 3 bases for V and 0 bases for J; bases not matched to a gene: 10. Germline loops: CDR1 KGHDR, CDR2 SFDVKD. The CDR3 has 18 amino acids. CDR3 loop: CATSDGTGGKSSTDTQYF. The CDR3 nucleotides read TGTGCCACCAGTGATGGGACAGGAGGGAAGTCTAGCACAGATACGCAGTATTTT.

The gene calls are TRBV7-9 and TRBJ2-1; D is perhaps TRBD2 (6 bases). The germline V gene has CDR1 SEHNR and CDR2 FQNEAQ (reference sequence). The V end was cut by 3 bases, the J end by 0 bases, with 12 bases between. CDR3 length: 16 residues. CDR3 loop: CASSFNRESSYNEQFF. CDR3 in DNA: TGTGCCAGCAGCTTCAATCGGGAGAGCTCCTACAATGAGCAGTTCTTC.

V usage is TRBV4-2 and J usage is TRBJ2-1, with 11 bases identical to TRBD1. Unmatched junction bases numbered 5, after V lost 5 bases and J lost 5 bases. Germline assignment: CDR1 LGHNA and CDR2 YNFKEQ. The length of the CDR3 is 15 residues. CDR3 in amino acids: CASSSPGQGDNEQFF. CDR3 nucleotide sequence: TGTGCCAGCAGCTCCCCGGGACAGGGGGACAATGAGCAGTTCTTC.

This chain uses TRBV9 with TRBJ1-6; the match to TRBD1 covers 7 bases. Germline lookup yields CDR1 SGDLS and CDR2 YYNGEE. The CDR3 is 17 residues long. V gave up 1 base and J gave up 6 bases; unmatched junction bases: 10. CDR3 sequence (DNA): TGTGCCAGCAGCGTAAACAGGGGTTTCGGCGGTAATTCACCCCTCCACTTT. The encoded protein is CASSVNRGFGGNSPLHF.

The chain uses TRBV4-1 and TRBJ2-2; weak D call: TRBD2 (5 bases). Trimming left V 3 bases short and J 7 bases short, with 21 bases between. CDR1 MGHRA and CDR2 YSYEKL come from the germline V gene. The CDR3 length is 17 residues. The CDR3 sequence is CASSHNTRESAIGELFF. CDR3 sequence (DNA): TGCGCCAGCAGCCATAATACTCGGGAATCCGCAATCGGGGAGCTGTTTTTT.

V gene TRBV6-5 combines with J gene TRBJ2-1; 8 nucleotides align to TRBD2. J was trimmed by 14 bases and V by 5 bases; bases with no gene match: 8. This CDR3 is 12 amino acids long. CDR1 MNHEY and CDR2 SVGAGI come from the germline V gene. In DNA form, the CDR3 reads TGTGCCAGCAGTCCGACTCCGGGAGGGGAGTTCTTC. This sequence encodes CASSPTPGGEFF.

The chain is built from TRBV30 and TRBJ2-6; weak D call: TRBD1 (6 bases). CDR1 GTSNPN and CDR2 SVGIG come from the germline V gene (reference sequence). The CDR3 totals 18 residues. The V end was cut by 1 base, the J end by 2 bases, with 18 bases between. CDR3 protein: CAWSDLGRGVPGANVLTF. The CDR3 region has the DNA TGTGCCTGGAGTGATCTCGGCAGGGGAGTTCCTGGGGCCAACGTCCTGACTTTC.

This rearrangement joins TRBV3-1 (or the pseudogene TRBV3-2) to TRBJ2-3; no firm D call. Germline CDR1 and CDR2: LGHDT and YNNKEL (reference sequence). With 3 bases removed from V and 9 bases from J, the gap between germline ends came to 13 bases. This CDR3 region has 13 residues. CDR3 region: CASSHHTGRTQYF. DNA of the CDR3: TGTGCCAGCAGCCATCATACGGGTCGAACGCAGTATTTT.

The CDR3 DNA reads TGTGCCAGCAGTAACTCCCCGGGACTAGGATCCTACAATGAGCAGTTCTTC. Translated, it gives CASSNSPGLGSYNEQFF. The gene calls are TRBV25-1 and TRBJ2-1, with TRBD2 matching 8 bases. The V gene's germline CDR1 is MGHDK and CDR2 SYGVNS. The CDR3 is made up of 17 amino acids. V lost 5 bases, J lost 1 base, and 10 bases stayed unmatched.

Only a few counts were recorded for this clone. V usage is TRBV30 and J usage is TRBJ1-6; 8 bases map to TRBD1. Losses at the gene ends were 0 bases for V and 14 bases for J; bases not matched to a gene: 24. Germline CDR1 is GTSNPN and CDR2 is SVGIG (reference sequence). The CDR3 extends over 19 amino acids. CDR3 amino acids: CAWSVFFPPDRADVLTLHF. For the CDR3, the DNA is TGTGCCTGGAGTGTCTTCTTCCCCCCGGACAGGGCCGACGTTCTGACCCTCCACTTT.

This sequence joins TRBV6-5 and TRBJ2-1, with a tentative D call TRBD1 (6 bases). The V gene's germline CDR1 is MNHEY and CDR2 SVGAGI. There are 13 residues in the CDR3. V was shortened by 10 bases and J by 9 bases, with 19 bases between the two germline ends. The CDR3 bases are TGTGCCATCACTCTGTGGACAGTAGGTGAGCAGTTCTTC. Its protein product is CAITLWTVGEQFF.

The chain couples TRBV19 to TRBJ2-5; 7 bases line up with TRBD2. The CDR3 runs 15 residues. Germline trimming cut 3 bases from V and 2 bases from J; bases unmatched to any gene: 6. CDR1 and CDR2 from the germline V gene are LNHDA and SQIVND (reference sequence). The CDR3 DNA reads as TGTGCCAGTAGTATGGCTAGCGGAGTACAAGAGACCCAGTACTTC. Its protein is CASSMASGVQETQYF.

The chain employs TRBV3-1 (or the pseudogene TRBV3-2) and TRBJ1-3; TRBD1 matches at 9 bases. Germline loops: CDR1 LGHDT, CDR2 YNNKEL (reference sequence). V lost 1 base and J lost 0; bases outside the gene matches: 4. The CDR3 spans 17 residues. DNA of the CDR3: TGTGCCAGCAGCCAAGCCGGGACAGGGAGCTCTGGAAACACCATATATTTT. Translating it yields CASSQAGTGSSGNTIYF.

This chain joins TRBV30 and TRBJ2-5; the match to TRBD2 covers 9 bases. The germline V gene has CDR1 GTSNPN and CDR2 SVGIG (reference sequence). J lost 6 bases, V lost 3 bases, and 5 bases had no gene match. This CDR3 has 13 amino acids. The CDR3 reads CAWSAGGRKTQYF. CDR3 DNA: TGTGCCTGGAGCGCGGGAGGGAGGAAGACCCAGTACTTC.

The sample holds one count of this clone. This sample also contains other DNA sequences that code for the same CDR3. This chain uses TRBV7-9 with TRBJ1-4; no firm D call. Trimming took 3 bases from V and 0 from J, leaving 5 bases between them. The CDR3 runs 14 residues. Germline-derived CDR1 and CDR2 are SEHNR and FQNEAQ (reference sequence). CDR3 nucleotides: TGTGCCAGCAGCTTGAGTTCAACTAATGAAAAACTGTTTTTT. It yields the protein CASSLSSTNEKLFF.

The V gene is TRBV11-2, the J gene TRBJ1-6; no definite D call. Germline V gene sequence: CDR1 SGHAT, CDR2 FQNNGV. V lost 0 bases to trimming and J lost 8 bases, with 5 bases between them. This CDR3 is built from 13 residues. The CDR3 nucleotides are TGTGCCAGCAGCTTAGATCCGGATTCACCCCTCCACTTT. This sequence encodes CASSLDPDSPLHF. Together with reference TRBV11-2 and TRBJ1-6, the CDR3 gives the full variable domain: EAGVAQSPRYKIIEKRQSVAFWCNPISGHATLYWYQQILGQGPKLLIQFQNNGVVDDSQLPKDRFSAERLKGVDSTLKIQPAKLEDSAVYLCASSLDPDSPLHFGNGTRLTVT.

The genes are TRBV3-1 (or the pseudogene TRBV3-2) and TRBJ1-2; D is perhaps TRBD1 (6 bases). CDR1 is LGHDT, CDR2 YNNKEL, per germline (reference sequence). This CDR3 contains 15 residues. V was clipped by 0 bases and J by 8 bases, with 16 bases between them. CDR3 nucleotide sequence: TGTGCCAGCAGCCAAGACCTCAGGGTTAGGGGGGGCTACACCTTC. It codes for CASSQDLRVRGGYTF.